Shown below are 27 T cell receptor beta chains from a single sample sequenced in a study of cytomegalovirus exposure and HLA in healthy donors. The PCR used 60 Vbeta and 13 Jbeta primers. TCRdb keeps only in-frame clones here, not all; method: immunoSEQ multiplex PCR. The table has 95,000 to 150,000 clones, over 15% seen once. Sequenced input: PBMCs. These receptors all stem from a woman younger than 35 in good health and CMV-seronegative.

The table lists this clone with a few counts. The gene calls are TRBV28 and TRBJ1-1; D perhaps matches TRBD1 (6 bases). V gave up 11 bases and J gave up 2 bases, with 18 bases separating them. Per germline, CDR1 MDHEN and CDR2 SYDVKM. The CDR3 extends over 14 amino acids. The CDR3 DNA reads TGTGCCCCCCCAACCCGGGACAAAAACACTGAAGCTTTCTTT. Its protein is CAPPTRDKNTEAFF. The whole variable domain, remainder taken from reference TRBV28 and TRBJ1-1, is DVKVTQSSRYLVKRTGEKVFLECVQDMDHENMFWYRQDPGLGLRLIYFSYDVKMKEKGDIPEGYSVSREKKERFSLILESASTNQTSMYLCAPPTRDKNTEAFFGQGTRLTVV.

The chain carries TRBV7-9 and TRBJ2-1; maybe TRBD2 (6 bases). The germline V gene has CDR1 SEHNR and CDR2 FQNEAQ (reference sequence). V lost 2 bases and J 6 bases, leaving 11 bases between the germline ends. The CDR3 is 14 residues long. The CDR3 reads CASSLPSVGNEQFF. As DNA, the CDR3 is TGTGCCAGCAGCTTACCTAGCGTGGGCAATGAGCAGTTCTTC.

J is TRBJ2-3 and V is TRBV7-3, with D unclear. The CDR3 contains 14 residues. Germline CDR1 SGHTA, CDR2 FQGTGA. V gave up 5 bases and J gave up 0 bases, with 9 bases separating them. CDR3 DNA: TGTGCCAGCAGCCCCCTAGTTAGCACAGATACGCAGTATTTT. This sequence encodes CASSPLVSTDTQYF.

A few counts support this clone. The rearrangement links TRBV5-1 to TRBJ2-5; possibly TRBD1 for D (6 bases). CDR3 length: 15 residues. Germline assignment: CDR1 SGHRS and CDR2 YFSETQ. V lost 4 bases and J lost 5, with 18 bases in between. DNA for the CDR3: TGCGCCAGCAGCGCCGTTACAGGGTCCCTTGAGACCCAGTACTTC. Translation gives CASSAVTGSLETQYF.

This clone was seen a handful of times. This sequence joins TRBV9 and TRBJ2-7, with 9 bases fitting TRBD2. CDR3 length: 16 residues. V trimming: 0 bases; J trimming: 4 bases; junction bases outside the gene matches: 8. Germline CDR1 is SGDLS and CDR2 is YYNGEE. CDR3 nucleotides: TGTGCCAGCAGCGTAGTTGGTAGCGGGAGAATTTACGAGCAGTACTTC. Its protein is CASSVVGSGRIYEQYF.

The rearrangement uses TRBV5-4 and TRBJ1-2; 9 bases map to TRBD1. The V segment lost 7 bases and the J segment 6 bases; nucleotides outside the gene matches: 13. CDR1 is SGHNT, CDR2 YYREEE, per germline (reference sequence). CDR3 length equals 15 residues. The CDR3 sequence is CASLKPDRGIDGYTF. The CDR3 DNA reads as TGTGCCAGCCTCAAACCAGACAGGGGGATTGATGGCTACACCTTC.

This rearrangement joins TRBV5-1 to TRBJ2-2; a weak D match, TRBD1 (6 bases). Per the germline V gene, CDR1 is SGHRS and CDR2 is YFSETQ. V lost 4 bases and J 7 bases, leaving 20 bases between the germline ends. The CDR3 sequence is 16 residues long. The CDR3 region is CASSRYGTRTDGELFF. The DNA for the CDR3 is TGCGCCAGCAGCCGTTACGGGACACGTACAGACGGGGAGCTGTTTTTT.

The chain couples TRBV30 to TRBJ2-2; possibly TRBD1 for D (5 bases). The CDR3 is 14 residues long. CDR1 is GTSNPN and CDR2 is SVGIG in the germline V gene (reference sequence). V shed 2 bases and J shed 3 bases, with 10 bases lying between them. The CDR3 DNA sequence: TGTGCCTGGAGTCAGGGTGGGGACACCGGGGAGCTGTTTTTT. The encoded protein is CAWSQGGDTGELFF.

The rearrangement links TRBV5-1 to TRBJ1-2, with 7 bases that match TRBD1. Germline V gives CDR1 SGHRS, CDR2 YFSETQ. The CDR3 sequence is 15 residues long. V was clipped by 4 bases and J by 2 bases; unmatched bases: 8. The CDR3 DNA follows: TGCGCCAGCAGCCCCAGGGGGGATTTAAACTATGGCTACACCTTC. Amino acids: CASSPRGDLNYGYTF.

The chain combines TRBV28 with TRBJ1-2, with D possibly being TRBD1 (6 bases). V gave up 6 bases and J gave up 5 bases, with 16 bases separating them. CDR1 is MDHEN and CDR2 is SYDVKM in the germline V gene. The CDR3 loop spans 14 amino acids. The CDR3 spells CASSPPGTQYGYTF. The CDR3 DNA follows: TGTGCCAGCAGCCCCCCCGGGACACAGTATGGCTACACCTTC.

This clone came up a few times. Here the CDR3 DNA reads TGTGCCAGCAGTACCGGACTTAACAATGAGCAGTTCTTC. Translating it yields CASSTGLNNEQFF. V usage is TRBV6-5 and J usage is TRBJ2-1; D perhaps matches TRBD2 (5 bases). There are 13 residues in the CDR3. Looked up from germline, CDR1 is MNHEY and CDR2 is SVGAGI. Trimming shortened V by 5 bases and J by 5 bases, and 10 bases separated the two germline ends.

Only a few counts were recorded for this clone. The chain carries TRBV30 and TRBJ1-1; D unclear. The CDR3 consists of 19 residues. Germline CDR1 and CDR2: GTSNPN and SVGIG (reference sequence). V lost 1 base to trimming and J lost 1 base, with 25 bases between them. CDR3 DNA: TGTGCCTGGAGTGCCCATCCTCTGGACTTTTTCCCCGGGAACACTGAAGCTTTCTTT. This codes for CAWSAHPLDFFPGNTEAFF.

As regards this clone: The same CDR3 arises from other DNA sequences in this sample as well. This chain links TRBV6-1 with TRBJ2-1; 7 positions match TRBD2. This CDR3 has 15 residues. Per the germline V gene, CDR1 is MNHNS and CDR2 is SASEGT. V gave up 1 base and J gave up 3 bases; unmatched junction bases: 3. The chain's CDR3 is CASSEEAGVYNEQFF. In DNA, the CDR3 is TGTGCCAGCAGTGAAGAGGCGGGGGTCTACAATGAGCAGTTCTTC.

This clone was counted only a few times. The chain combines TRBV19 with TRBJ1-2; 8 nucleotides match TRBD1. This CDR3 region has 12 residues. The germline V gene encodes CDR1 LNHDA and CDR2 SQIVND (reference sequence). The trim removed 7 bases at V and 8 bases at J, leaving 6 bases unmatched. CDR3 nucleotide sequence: TGTGCCAGTATTGGGGGGACAGGCGGCTACACCTTC. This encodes CASIGGTGGYTF.

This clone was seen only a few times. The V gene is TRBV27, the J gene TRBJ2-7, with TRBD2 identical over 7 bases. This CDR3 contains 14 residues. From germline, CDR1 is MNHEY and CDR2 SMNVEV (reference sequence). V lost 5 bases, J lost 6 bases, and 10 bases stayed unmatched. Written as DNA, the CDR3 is TGTGCCAGCAGTGCCTGGACTAGACCGGGCGAGCAGTACTTC. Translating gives CASSAWTRPGEQYF.

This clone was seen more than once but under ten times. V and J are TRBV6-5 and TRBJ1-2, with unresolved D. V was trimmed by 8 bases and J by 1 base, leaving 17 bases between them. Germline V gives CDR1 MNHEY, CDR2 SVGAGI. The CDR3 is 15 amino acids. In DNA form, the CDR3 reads TGTGCCAGCCACCCCCGGAGCTCTGGTAACTATGGCTACACCTTC. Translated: CASHPRSSGNYGYTF.

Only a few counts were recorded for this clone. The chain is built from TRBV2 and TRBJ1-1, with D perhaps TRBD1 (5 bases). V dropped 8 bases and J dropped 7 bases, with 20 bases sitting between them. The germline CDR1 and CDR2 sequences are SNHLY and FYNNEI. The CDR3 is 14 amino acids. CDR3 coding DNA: TGTGCCAGCTTCATGGGGTGGGGACTGTTTGAAGCTTTCTTT. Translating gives CASFMGWGLFEAFF.

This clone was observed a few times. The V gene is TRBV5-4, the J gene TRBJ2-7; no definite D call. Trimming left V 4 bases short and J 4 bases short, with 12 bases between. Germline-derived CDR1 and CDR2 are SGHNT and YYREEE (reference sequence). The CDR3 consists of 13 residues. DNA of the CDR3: TGTGCCAGCAGCCCCGAGGCTCTGTACGAGCAGTACTTC. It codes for CASSPEALYEQYF.

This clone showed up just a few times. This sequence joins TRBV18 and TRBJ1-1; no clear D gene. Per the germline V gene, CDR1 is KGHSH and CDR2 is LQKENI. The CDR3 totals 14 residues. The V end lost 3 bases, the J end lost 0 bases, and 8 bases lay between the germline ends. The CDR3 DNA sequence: TGTGCCAGCTCACCTCGGGATTTGAACACTGAAGCTTTCTTT. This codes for CASSPRDLNTEAFF. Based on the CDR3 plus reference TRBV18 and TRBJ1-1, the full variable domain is NAGVMQNPRHLVRRRGQEARLRCSPMKGHSHVYWYRQLPEEGLKFMVYLQKENIIDESGMPKERFSAEFPKEGPSILRIQQVVRGDSAAYFCASSPRDLNTEAFFGQGTRLTVV.

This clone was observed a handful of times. The CDR3 loop reads CASTPKPGTSATGANVLTF. CDR3 coding DNA: TGTGCCAGCACCCCGAAGCCCGGGACAAGTGCCACTGGGGCCAACGTCCTGACTTTC. The chain combines TRBV7-8 with TRBJ2-6; a weak D match, TRBD1 (6 bases). The CDR3 runs 19 residues. Trimming took 7 bases from V and 2 from J, leaving 24 bases between them. Germline CDR1 SGHVS, CDR2 FQNEAQ.

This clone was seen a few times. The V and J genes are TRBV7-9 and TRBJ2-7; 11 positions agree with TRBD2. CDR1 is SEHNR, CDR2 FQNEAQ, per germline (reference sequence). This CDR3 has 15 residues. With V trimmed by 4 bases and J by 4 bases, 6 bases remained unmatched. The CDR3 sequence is CASSSVLAGVYEQYF. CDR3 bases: TGTGCCAGCAGCTCCGTACTAGCGGGGGTTTACGAGCAGTACTTC.

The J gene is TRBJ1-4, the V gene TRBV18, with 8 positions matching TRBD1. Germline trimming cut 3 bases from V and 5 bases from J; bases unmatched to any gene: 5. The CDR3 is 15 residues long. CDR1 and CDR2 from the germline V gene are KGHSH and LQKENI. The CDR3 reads CASSPSTGANEKLFF. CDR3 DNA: TGTGCCAGCTCACCCTCGACAGGGGCCAATGAAAAACTGTTTTTT.

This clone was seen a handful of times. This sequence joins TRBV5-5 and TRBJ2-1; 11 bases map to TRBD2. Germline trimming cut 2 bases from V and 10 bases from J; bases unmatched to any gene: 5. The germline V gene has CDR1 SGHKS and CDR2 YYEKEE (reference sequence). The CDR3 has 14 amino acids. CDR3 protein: CASSFRLAGSEQFF. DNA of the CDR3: TGTGCCAGCAGCTTTAGACTAGCGGGAAGCGAGCAGTTCTTC.

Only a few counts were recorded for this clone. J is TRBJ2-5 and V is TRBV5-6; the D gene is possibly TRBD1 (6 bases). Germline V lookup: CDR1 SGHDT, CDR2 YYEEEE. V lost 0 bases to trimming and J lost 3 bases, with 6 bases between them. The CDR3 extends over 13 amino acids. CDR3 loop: CASSLDREETQYF. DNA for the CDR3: TGTGCCAGCAGCTTGGACAGGGAAGAGACCCAGTACTTC.

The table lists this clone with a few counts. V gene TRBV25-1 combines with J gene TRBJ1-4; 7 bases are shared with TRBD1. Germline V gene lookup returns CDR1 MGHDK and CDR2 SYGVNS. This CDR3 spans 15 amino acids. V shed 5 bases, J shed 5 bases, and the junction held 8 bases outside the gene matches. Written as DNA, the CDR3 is TGTGCCAGCAGTCAGCGACAGGGCGGAAATGAAAAACTGTTTTTT. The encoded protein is CASSQRQGGNEKLFF.

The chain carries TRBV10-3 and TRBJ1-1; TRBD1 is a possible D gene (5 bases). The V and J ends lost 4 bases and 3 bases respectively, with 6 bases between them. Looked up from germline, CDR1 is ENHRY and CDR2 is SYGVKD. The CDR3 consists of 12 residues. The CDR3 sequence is CAISVGDTEAFF. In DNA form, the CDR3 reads TGTGCCATCAGTGTAGGGGACACTGAAGCTTTCTTT.

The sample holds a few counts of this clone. For the CDR3, the DNA is TGTGCCAGCTCACCACTGAGGAATCAGCCCCAGCATTTT. Translated: CASSPLRNQPQHF. V gene TRBV18 combines with J gene TRBJ1-5; D is ambiguous. V lost 1 base and J lost 4, with 5 bases in between. Germline V gives CDR1 KGHSH, CDR2 LQKENI. There are 13 residues in the CDR3.